A few counts support the clone carrying this T cell receptor (beta chain). Its antigen remains unknown. Healthy Caucasians from Russia aged roughly 6 to 100 served as donors. It was with a sample-barcoded 5' primer and a J-beta primer mix that a second PCR of about 7 to 12 cycles was run. TCRdb reprocessed the 5' RACE reads with MiXCR, giving one entry per CDR3 protein. The table lists under 950,000 distinct CDR3 sequences, 20% to 25% of them singletons. This sample was taken from a study of blood T cells in healthy people across ages. This CDR3 is 15 amino acids long. The germline V gene encodes CDR1 SQVTM and CDR2 ANQGSEA. V lost 2 bases, J lost 0 bases, and 5 bases stayed unmatched. Study-wide results and limits: Not knowing donor CMV status may have confounded expanded clonotype changes.

The sample comprised blood. This clonotype was obtained from a man between 65 and 80 years old in good health. The chain is built from TRBV29-1 and TRBJ2-3; 7 positions agree with TRBD1. CDR3 in amino acids: CSVELTGQSTDTQYF. The CDR3, as DNA: TGCAGCGTTGAATTGACGGGACAGAGCACAGATACGCAGTATTTT.